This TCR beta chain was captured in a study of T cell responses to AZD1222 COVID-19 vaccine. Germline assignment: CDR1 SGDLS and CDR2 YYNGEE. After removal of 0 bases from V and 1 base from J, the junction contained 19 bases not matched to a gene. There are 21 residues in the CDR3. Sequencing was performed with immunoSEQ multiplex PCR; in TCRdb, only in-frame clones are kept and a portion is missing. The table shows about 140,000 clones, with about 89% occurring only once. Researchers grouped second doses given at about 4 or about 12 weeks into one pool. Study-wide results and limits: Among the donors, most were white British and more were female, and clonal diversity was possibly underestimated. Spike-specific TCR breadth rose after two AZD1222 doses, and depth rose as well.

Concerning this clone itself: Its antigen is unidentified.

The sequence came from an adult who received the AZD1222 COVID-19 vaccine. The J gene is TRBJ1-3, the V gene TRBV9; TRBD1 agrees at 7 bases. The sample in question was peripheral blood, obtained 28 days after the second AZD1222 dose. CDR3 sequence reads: CASSVEFNRPLTGQSGNTIYF. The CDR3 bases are TGTGCCAGCAGCGTAGAGTTCAACCGTCCGTTGACAGGGCAGTCTGGAAACACCATATATTTT.